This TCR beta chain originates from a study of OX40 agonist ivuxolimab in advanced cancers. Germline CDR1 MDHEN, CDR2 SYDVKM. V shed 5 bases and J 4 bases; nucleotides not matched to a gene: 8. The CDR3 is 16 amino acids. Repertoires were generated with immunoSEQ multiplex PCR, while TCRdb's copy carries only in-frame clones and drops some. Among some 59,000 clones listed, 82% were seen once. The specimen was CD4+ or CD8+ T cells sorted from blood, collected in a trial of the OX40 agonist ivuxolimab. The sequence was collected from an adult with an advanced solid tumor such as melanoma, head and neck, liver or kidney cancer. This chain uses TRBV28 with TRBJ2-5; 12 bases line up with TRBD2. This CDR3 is CASSPGLAGLGETQYF. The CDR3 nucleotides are TGTGCCAGCAGTCCCGGACTAGCGGGATTGGGAGAGACCCAGTACTTC.